The sequence of this T cell receptor beta chain was determined in a study of cytomegalovirus exposure and HLA in healthy donors. On the study more broadly: About 80 million unique TCRs from HLA-typed donors were held in an early data release.

General study points: In a later analysis, a missense DCLRE1C variant was linked to TCR beta V- and J-gene trimming. It was reported that TCR beta sequences correctly inferred the HLA-A and HLA-B alleles for most subjects. Researchers left out some V segments, among them TRBV6-2 and TRBV6-3, as indistinguishable.

The germline V gene encodes CDR1 SGDLS and CDR2 YYNGEE. The CDR3 runs to 14 residues. Trimming cost V 1 base and J 3 bases, with 10 bases left between them. Use of 60 Vbeta and 13 Jbeta primers characterized the PCR. This table comes from immunoSEQ multiplex PCR, and its TCRdb copy is limited to in-frame clones, with some not included. This listing includes under 100,000 clones. A remark on this clone: Antigen specificity is unknown.

The TCR comes from a man aged 25 to 45 in good health and CMV-seronegative. This chain joins TRBV9 and TRBJ1-1; tentative D call: TRBD1 (5 bases). The material sequenced was PBMCs. The CDR3 sequence: CASSVRPGDTEAFF. The CDR3 DNA reads as TGTGCCAGCAGCGTAAGGCCGGGGGACACTGAAGCTTTCTTT.